These 7 T cell receptor beta chains were sequenced from one sample in a study of human T cells and chemical hapten exposure (dated by TCRdb to 2020 to 2022). What this sample's time point label stands for: patch test 2, 6 weeks after DPC sensitization. Explained via the paper, the treatment or condition label denotes: therapeutic diphenylcyclopropenone sensitization with weekly scalp DPC. The library was generated by RACE. The run used a NextSeq 500. TCRdb reprocessing: public reads trimmed at Q25 with fastp, clones called with MiXCR, in-frame beta chains kept. Rows merge per CDR3 protein into single entries with the most common DNA and genes. The sample has roughly 380,000 distinct CDR3 sequences on record, about 6% of them singletons. Around 5.8% of the sample comes from the top ten. The sample here was whole blood, taken in connection with sensitization to the hapten diphenylcyclopropenone (DPC). The receptor source for this set is a woman aged 18 to 35 with alopecia areata. Some clones in this sample may be carry-over from other donors' samples.

This clonotype was observed many times. The chain's CDR3 is CSVAVLHSYNSPLHF. The DNA of the CDR3 is TGCAGTGTCGCAGTGCTGCACTCCTATAATTCACCCCTCCACTTT. The chain is built from TRBV20-1 and TRBJ1-6; D remains unclear. Germline CDR1 reads DFQATT; CDR2 reads SNEGSKA (reference sequence). The CDR3 length is 15 residues. V was cut by 7 bases and J by 0 bases, with 13 bases left in between.

This clonotype was counted a few times. The chain employs TRBV6-6 and TRBJ2-3; D remains ambiguous. Trimming took 0 bases from V and 2 from J, leaving 9 bases between them. Germline CDR1 MNHNY, CDR2 SVGAGI (reference sequence). The CDR3 length is 15 residues. The CDR3 sequence: CASSYSRVPTDTQYF. CDR3 DNA sequence: TGTGCCAGCAGTTACTCAAGAGTACCCACAGATACGCAGTATTTT.

There are many counts of this clonotype. The genes are TRBV14 and TRBJ1-2; D perhaps matches TRBD1 (5 bases). Germline V gives CDR1 SGHDN, CDR2 FVKESK. This CDR3 has 15 amino acids. Trimming cost V 4 bases and J 2 bases, with 14 bases left between them. The CDR3 bases are TGTGCCAGCAGCCGAGACCCGGGACGGAACTATGGCTACACCTTC. As protein: CASSRDPGRNYGYTF. Supplemented by reference TRBV14 and TRBJ1-2, the full variable domain reads EAGVTQFPSHSVIEKGQTVTLRCDPISGHDNLYWYRRVMGKEIKFLLHFVKESKQDESGMPNNRFLAERTGGTYSTLKVQPAELEDSGVYFCASSRDPGRNYGYTFGSGTRLTVV.

In this sample, this clonotype turned up a few times. The rearrangement links TRBV3-1 to TRBJ2-7, with TRBD2 matching 10 bases. This CDR3 has 15 amino acids. The V gene end was trimmed by 5 bases and the J gene end by 6 bases; junction bases not matched to a gene: 10. CDR1 LGHDT and CDR2 YNNKEL come from the germline V gene (reference sequence). CDR3 nucleotides: TGTGCCAGCAGCTTAATTACAGCGGGGGGGAGCGAGCAGTACTTC. Its protein product is CASSLITAGGSEQYF.

The rearrangement joins TRBV2 to TRBJ2-3; no definite D call. V was cut by 4 bases and J by 1 base, with 9 bases left in between. The CDR3 has 14 amino acids. Germline-derived CDR1 and CDR2 are SNHLY and FYNNEI. CDR3 sequence reads: CASSVDGRTDTQYF. The CDR3 DNA sequence: TGTGCCAGCAGTGTAGACGGCCGCACAGATACGCAGTATTTT.

In this sample, this clonotype turned up a few times. V gene TRBV5-6 combines with J gene TRBJ2-6; TRBD1 matches at 7 bases. The germline V gene has CDR1 SGHDT and CDR2 YYEEEE. This CDR3 is built from 14 residues. After removal of 6 bases from V and 2 bases from J, the junction contained 2 bases not matched to a gene. CDR3 in DNA: TGTGCCAGCACCACAGGGGCTGGGGCCAACGTCCTGACTTTC. The encoded protein is CASTTGAGANVLTF.

The rearrangement links TRBV7-2 to TRBJ2-3, with D uncertain. CDR1 SGHTA and CDR2 FQGNSA come from the germline V gene. The CDR3 is made up of 17 amino acids. Trimming removed 1 base from V and 0 bases from J, with 14 bases in between. CDR3 region: CASSLVVGLPSTDTQYF. The DNA for the CDR3 is TGTGCCAGCAGCTTAGTGGTAGGCCTTCCCAGCACAGATACGCAGTATTTT.